This T cell receptor beta chain was documented in a study of T cells in Graves' hyperthyroidism and ophthalmopathy. Study conclusions and caveats: Peripheral blood also featured most of the thyroid clonotypes expanded above 0.001.

Graves' hyperthyroidism was deemed stable absent ophthalmopathy progression within 18 months. The study left out patients who had uncontrolled infection, other autoimmune disease, pregnancy or lactation. From 10 ml of fresh peripheral blood, PBMCs were isolated. The CDR3 runs 19 residues. Germline V CDR1 and CDR2: LGHNA, YNFKEQ. J was trimmed by 2 bases and V by 0 bases; bases with no gene match: 15. This clonotype was found a few times. Its antigen remains unknown. From RNA transcripts, TCR beta CDR3 regions were amplified. First-round RT-PCR with HTBI primers amplified the TCR CDR3 region. TCRdb called the multiplex PCR reads again in MiXCR, with one record for every CDR3 protein. The sample shows roughly 840,000 distinct CDR3 sequences, over 35% of them seen only once.

The chain combines TRBV4-2 with TRBJ2-5, with 7 bases matching TRBD2. The receptor was derived from a man between 18 and 35 years old with Graves' hyperthyroidism. Material for sequencing was blood. CDR3 bases: TGTGCCAGCAGCCAAGATCTGGGGCTAGCGGACGCAGGACAAGAGACCCAGTACTTC. This encodes CASSQDLGLADAGQETQYF.